Below are 18 T cell receptor beta chains sequenced from a single sample in a study of shared clonotypes between healthy human individuals (dated by TCRdb to 2018 to 2020). Library construction relied on the immunoSEQ multiplex PCR assay. Sourced from immuneACCESS, this table was stored by TCRdb with only in-frame sequences that have V and J called. A share of the clones is absent; for the studies checked, an unresolved V gene accounts for under half, and the remainder has no known explanation. The sample data list approximately 1,500,000 clones, and roughly 98% of these were observed just once. Around 0.45% of the sample is held by the ten biggest clonotypes. The specimen sequenced was naive CD4+ T cells sorted from blood. The label giving this sample's cell subset or site can be read as: CD45RA+ positively selected. These receptors came from a man aged 25 to 40 in good health.

The CDR3 is CASRPTGVNEQYF. CDR3 coding DNA: TGCGCCAGCAGACCCACAGGGGTGAACGAGCAGTACTTC. This chain joins TRBV10-1 and TRBJ2-7; 7 nucleotides match TRBD1. From germline, CDR1 is WNHNN and CDR2 SYGVQD (reference sequence). This CDR3 spans 13 amino acids. V gave up 6 bases and J gave up 5 bases; unmatched junction bases: 7.

The V and J genes are TRBV5-1 and TRBJ2-2; 12 bases are shared with TRBD1. J gave up 2 bases and V 3 bases, and 5 bases lay outside the gene matches. CDR1 is SGHRS, CDR2 YFSETQ, per germline. The CDR3 loop spans 17 amino acids. CDR3 bases: TGCGCCAGCAGCTCGGGACAGGGGGCAAGAAACACCGGGGAGCTGTTTTTT. Its protein product is CASSSGQGARNTGELFF. Together with reference TRBV5-1 and TRBJ2-2, the CDR3 gives the full variable domain: KAGVTQTPRYLIKTRGQQVTLSCSPISGHRSVSWYQQTPGQGLQFLFEYFSETQRNKGNFPGRFSGRQFSNSRSEMNVSTLELGDSALYLCASSSGQGARNTGELFFGEGSRLTVL.

The chain employs TRBV18 and TRBJ1-2, with D maybe TRBD1 (5 bases). Trimming left V 4 bases short and J 5 bases short, with 20 bases between. Germline loops: CDR1 KGHSH, CDR2 LQKENI. This CDR3 has 16 amino acids. The CDR3 DNA follows: TGTGCCAGCTCACACTCACGGTCTGGAGGGACTTATGGCTACACCTTC. It translates to CASSHSRSGGTYGYTF. Full variable domain (missing parts from reference TRBV18 and TRBJ1-2): NAGVMQNPRHLVRRRGQEARLRCSPMKGHSHVYWYRQLPEEGLKFMVYLQKENIIDESGMPKERFSAEFPKEGPSILRIQQVVRGDSAAYFCASSHSRSGGTYGYTFGSGTRLTVV.

The V and J genes are TRBV30 and TRBJ2-3, with a tentative D call TRBD1 (5 bases). The length of the CDR3 is 15 residues. V gave up 1 base and J gave up 6 bases, with 17 bases separating them. Germline lookup yields CDR1 GTSNPN and CDR2 SVGIG (reference sequence). The CDR3 nucleotides read TGTGCCTGGAGTGGTCTGGCAGGGCTGGTGGATACGCAGTATTTT. Protein product: CAWSGLAGLVDTQYF.

This clone has a single count. V gene TRBV6-5 combines with J gene TRBJ2-1; 11 nucleotides match TRBD2. The ends lost 6 bases at V and 4 bases at J; junction bases unmatched: 5. The CDR3 contains 15 residues. CDR1 and CDR2 from the germline V gene are MNHEY and SVGAGI. The chain's CDR3 is CASRGGTSGYNEQFF. The CDR3 DNA is TGTGCCAGCAGGGGGGGGACTAGCGGATACAATGAGCAGTTCTTC.

The table lists this clone with a count of one. The rearrangement links TRBV18 to TRBJ2-5, with 8 nucleotides matching TRBD1. J was trimmed by 5 bases and V by 2 bases; bases with no gene match: 10. This CDR3 has 16 amino acids. CDR1 is KGHSH and CDR2 is LQKENI in the germline V gene. For the CDR3, the DNA is TGTGCCAGCTCACCAGGAGGTCAGGCAGGGGGCGAGACCCAGTACTTC. The encoded protein is CASSPGGQAGGETQYF.

V and J are TRBV11-1 and TRBJ2-1; D is perhaps TRBD1 (6 bases). Germline values: CDR1 SGHAT, CDR2 FQDESV (reference sequence). V dropped 5 bases and J dropped 2 bases, with 19 bases sitting between them. The CDR3 totals 17 residues. The DNA of the CDR3 is TGTGCCAGCAGCGAGACGGAAACAGGGTCCGCCTACAATGAGCAGTTCTTC. This gives the protein CASSETETGSAYNEQFF.

The rearrangement links TRBV28 to TRBJ1-1, with D unresolved. The CDR3 consists of 14 residues. The germline gives CDR1 MDHEN, CDR2 SYDVKM. Trimming removed 6 bases from V and 6 bases from J, with 17 bases in between. The CDR3 here is CASRTTAAVAEAFF. CDR3 coding DNA: TGTGCCAGCAGGACGACGGCGGCGGTCGCTGAAGCTTTCTTT.

About this clone itself: Within the sample, other DNA sequences also encode this same CDR3. The chain combines TRBV27 with TRBJ2-7; D is perhaps TRBD1 or TRBD2 (5 bases each). Germline V lookup: CDR1 MNHEY, CDR2 SMNVEV (reference sequence). V lost 5 bases to trimming and J lost 4 bases, with 12 bases between them. The CDR3 consists of 13 residues. The CDR3 spells CASSLAGRYEQYF. The CDR3, as DNA: TGTGCCAGCAGTCTCGCAGGGAGATACGAGCAGTACTTC.

The rearrangement links TRBV11-2 to TRBJ2-7; 7 bases map to TRBD2. CDR1 is SGHAT, CDR2 FQNNGV, per germline. The CDR3 contains 14 residues. Trimming removed 4 bases from V and 0 bases from J; junction bases left unmatched: 3. CDR3 sequence (DNA): TGTGCCAGCAGCTCAAGGACTAGCTCCTACGAGCAGTACTTC. Its translation is CASSSRTSSYEQYF. The whole variable domain, remainder taken from reference TRBV11-2 and TRBJ2-7, is EAGVAQSPRYKIIEKRQSVAFWCNPISGHATLYWYQQILGQGPKLLIQFQNNGVVDDSQLPKDRFSAERLKGVDSTLKIQPAKLEDSAVYLCASSSRTSSYEQYFGPGTRLTVT.

The rearrangement joins TRBV27 to TRBJ2-1, with 11 bases lining up with TRBD2. J lost 6 bases, V lost 1 base, and 20 bases had no gene match. This CDR3 is 21 amino acids long. Germline V lookup: CDR1 MNHEY, CDR2 SMNVEV (reference sequence). Written as DNA, the CDR3 is TGTGCCAGCAGTTTATTCTCGGTTGCGACTAGCGGGGTAACCCGGGGCAATGAGCAGTTCTTC. Its translation is CASSLFSVATSGVTRGNEQFF.

The gene calls are TRBV7-9 and TRBJ2-1; 12 nucleotides agree with TRBD2. V lost 5 bases, J lost 5 bases, and 7 bases stayed unmatched. The CDR3 spans 16 residues. CDR1 and CDR2 from the germline V gene are SEHNR and FQNEAQ (reference sequence). The CDR3 nucleotides read TGTGCCAGCAGCCGACTAGCGGGAGCAGTGGACAATGAGCAGTTCTTC. The encoded protein is CASSRLAGAVDNEQFF. The complete variable domain, with remaining parts taken from reference TRBV7-9 and TRBJ2-1, reads DTGVSQNPRHKITKRGQNVTFRCDPISEHNRLYWYRQTLGQGPEFLTYFQNEAQLEKSRLLSDRFSAERPKGSFSTLEIQRTEQGDSAMYLCASSRLAGAVDNEQFFGPGTRLTVL.

As concerns this clone: The junction does not match germline at one end; this may be a read error. The J gene is TRBJ1-5, the V gene TRBV6-5; D is undetermined. The CDR3 has 8 amino acids. Germline V CDR1 and CDR2: MNHEY, SVGAGI. Here the CDR3 reads CPNQPQHF. CDR3 nucleotides: TGCCCCAATCAGCCCCAGCATTTT.

The V and J genes are TRBV19 and TRBJ2-2, with a weak D call TRBD1 (6 bases). Trimming pared 6 bases from V and 2 bases from J, leaving 13 bases between. The CDR3 totals 15 residues. From germline, CDR1 is LNHDA and CDR2 SQIVND (reference sequence). The CDR3 region is CASRGGGANTGELFF. The CDR3 coding sequence is TGTGCCAGTAGAGGGGGTGGCGCAAACACCGGGGAGCTGTTTTTT.

V usage is TRBV7-9 and J usage is TRBJ1-2; perhaps TRBD1 as D (5 bases). V was pared by 1 base and J by 8 bases, with 14 bases between. Germline-derived CDR1 and CDR2 are SEHNR and FQNEAQ (reference sequence). This CDR3 is built from 14 residues. CDR3 loop: CASSLVAGAKGYTF. The DNA for the CDR3 is TGTGCCAGCAGCTTAGTGGCCGGGGCTAAAGGCTACACCTTC.

The chain couples TRBV9 to TRBJ2-3; D remains unclear. V was shortened by 0 bases and J by 2 bases, with 10 bases between the two germline ends. This CDR3 has 15 residues. The V gene's germline CDR1 is SGDLS and CDR2 YYNGEE. The CDR3 coding sequence is TGTGCCAGCAGCGTAGGGGTAGTTCCCACAGATACGCAGTATTTT. Translated: CASSVGVVPTDTQYF. The full variable domain, in which reference TRBV9 and TRBJ2-3 provide the parts outside the CDR3, is DSGVTQTPKHLITATGQRVTLRCSPRSGDLSVYWYQQSLDQGLQFLIQYYNGEERAKGNILERFSAQQFPDLHSELNLSSLELGDSALYFCASSVGVVPTDTQYFGPGTRLTVL.

The chain couples TRBV30 to TRBJ2-7; a weak D match, TRBD2 (5 bases). Germline V gene sequence: CDR1 GTSNPN, CDR2 SVGIG (reference sequence). The CDR3 runs to 13 residues. Trimming took off 0 bases at V and 6 bases at J, with 12 bases between the two ends. CDR3 sequence: CAWSVHAGAEQYF. The DNA of the CDR3 is TGTGCCTGGAGTGTACATGCGGGCGCCGAGCAGTACTTC.

This rearrangement joins TRBV6-5 to TRBJ1-2; 10 bases are shared with TRBD1. In germline, CDR1 is MNHEY, CDR2 SVGAGI. The trim removed 6 bases at V and 2 bases at J, leaving 0 bases unmatched. This CDR3 has 13 residues. The CDR3 protein is CASRDRGNYGYTF. CDR3 coding DNA: TGTGCCAGCAGGGACAGGGGGAACTATGGCTACACCTTC.